These T cell receptor beta chains were read from a single sample in a study of control samples from healthy donors and cancer patients. Only in-frame clones appear in the TCRdb table, and some are missing; sequencing was by immunoSEQ multiplex PCR. Of 100,000 to 150,000 clones in the sample, about nine tenths were seen once. The sequenced sample was blood. Source of these receptors: a man between 18 and 35 years old in good health. Each CDR3 is given with its conserved first and last residue. D genes are given only for firm matches. Clone size is shown for a subset of rows, as once, few, many or a class of expanded clone.

cdr3_aa	cdr3_nt	j_call	cdr3_length	d_call	v_call	clone_size
CASSSQGQPQHF	TGTGCCAGCAGTTCACAGGGTCAGCCCCAGCATTTT	TRBJ1-5	12	.	TRBV28	.
CSVQMEGADTQYF	TGCAGCGTCCAGATGGAGGGGGCAGATACGCAGTATTTT	TRBJ2-3	13	.	TRBV29-1	.
CASSLGINTDTQYF	TGTGCCAGCAGCTTAGGGATAAACACAGATACGCAGTATTTT	TRBJ2-3	14	.	TRBV7-2	.
CASSLWEGEQFF	TGTGCCAGCAGTTTATGGGAGGGTGAGCAGTTCTTC	TRBJ2-1	12	TRBD2	TRBV12-3/TRBV12-4	.
CASTTGRNNQPQHF	TGTGCCAGCACCACGGGCAGGAACAATCAGCCCCAGCATTTT	TRBJ1-5	14	.	TRBV2	once
CASTLTSGSFDTQYF	TGTGCCAGCACCCTGACTAGCGGGAGCTTTGATACGCAGTATTTT	TRBJ2-3	15	TRBD2	TRBV7-3	.
CASSTTPRDNQPQHF	TGTGCCAGCAGTACAACCCCAAGAGACAATCAGCCCCAGCATTTT	TRBJ1-5	15	.	TRBV27	.
CASSRGSETDTQYF	TGTGCCAGCTCTAGGGGGTCCGAGACAGATACGCAGTATTTT	TRBJ2-3	14	.	TRBV28	.
CATGTSGSYNEQFF	TGTGCCACCGGGACTAGCGGGAGTTACAATGAGCAGTTCTTC	TRBJ2-1	14	TRBD2	TRBV15	.
CASSLGGATDTQYF	TGTGCCAGCAGCTTAGGCGGGGCCACAGATACGCAGTATTTT	TRBJ2-3	14	.	TRBV9	.
CASQGPTDTQYF	TGTGCCAGCCAGGGACCCACAGATACGCAGTATTTT	TRBJ2-3	12	.	TRBV19	.
CASSQGRVGNEQYF	TGTGCCAGCAGCCAAGGTCGGGTGGGTAACGAGCAGTACTTC	TRBJ2-7	14	.	TRBV3-1/TRBV3-2	.
CASMRDSSSYNSPLHF	TGTGCCAGCATGCGGGACAGCAGCTCCTATAATTCACCCCTCCACTTT	TRBJ1-6	16	TRBD1	TRBV2	.
CASSRGGRLAGVAETQYF	TGCGCCAGCAGCCGAGGGGGACGCCTAGCGGGAGTAGCAGAGACCCAGTACTTC	TRBJ2-5	18	TRBD2	TRBV4-3	.
CASMTGAGAEAFF	TGTGCCAGCATGACAGGGGCTGGCGCTGAAGCTTTCTTT	TRBJ1-1	13	TRBD1	TRBV3-1/TRBV3-2	.
CATRGENPGELFF	TGCGCCACCAGGGGAGAGAATCCCGGGGAGCTGTTTTTT	TRBJ2-2	13	.	TRBV5-1	.
CASSQDPRQAEHSPLHF	TGCGCCAGCAGCCAAGATCCGAGACAGGCGGAGCATTCACCCCTCCACTTT	TRBJ1-6	17	.	TRBV4-1	.
CASSAEGAGNQPQHF	TGTGCCAGCAGTGCCGAGGGTGCGGGCAATCAGCCCCAGCATTTT	TRBJ1-5	15	.	TRBV2	.
CASSQDQGFYGYTF	TGCGCCAGCAGCCAAGATCAAGGATTCTATGGCTACACCTTC	TRBJ1-2	14	.	TRBV4-1	.
CASSVAQGENTEAFF	TGTGCCAGCAGTGTCGCTCAGGGTGAAAACACTGAAGCTTTCTTT	TRBJ1-1	15	.	TRBV6-4	.
CAIRGTGSGNTIYF	TGTGCCATCAGGGGGACGGGCTCTGGAAACACCATATATTTT	TRBJ1-3	14	.	TRBV10-3	.
CASGPYSYEQYF	TGTGCCTCCGGTCCGTACTCCTACGAGCAGTACTTC	TRBJ2-7	12	.	TRBV10-3	.
CASSADRGRGDTIYF	TGTGCCAGCAGCGCGGACAGGGGAAGGGGGGACACCATATATTTT	TRBJ1-3	15	TRBD1	TRBV2	.
CASSLGPRDTQYF	TGTGCCAGCAGCTTAGGACCTCGAGATACGCAGTATTTT	TRBJ2-3	13	.	TRBV7-9	.
CASSRLTGEDAGNTIYF	TGTGCCAGCAGTAGATTGACAGGGGAAGACGCTGGAAACACCATATATTTT	TRBJ1-3	17	TRBD1	TRBV6-6	.
CASSLEPSGNTIYF	TGTGCCAGCAGCCTAGAGCCCTCTGGAAACACCATATATTTT	TRBJ1-3	14	.	TRBV11-2	.
CASGLRTTNEKLFF	TGTGCCAGCGGGTTGAGGACAACTAATGAAAAACTGTTTTTT	TRBJ1-4	14	.	TRBV28	.
CAWHPSGNTGELFF	TGTGCCTGGCACCCTAGCGGGAACACCGGGGAGCTGTTTTTT	TRBJ2-2	14	TRBD2	TRBV30	.
CASSQGRTGFRVLAGTGELFF	TGTGCCAGCAGCCAAGGGAGAACAGGCTTTCGCGTACTAGCGGGGACCGGGGAGCTGTTTTTT	TRBJ2-2	21	TRBD2	TRBV14	.
CAWSSKKGRDPGELFF	TGTGCCTGGAGTTCAAAGAAGGGGAGAGACCCCGGGGAGCTGTTTTTT	TRBJ2-2	16	.	TRBV30	.
CSVGVSQGFSYNSPLHF	TGCAGCGTTGGGGTGTCTCAGGGGTTCTCCTATAATTCACCCCTCCACTTT	TRBJ1-6	17	.	TRBV29-1	.